The entry below gives a single TCR beta chain sequence along with its context. Its target is not known. This CDR3 contains 17 residues. The ends lost 3 bases at V and 0 bases at J; junction bases unmatched: 7. Germline V CDR1 and CDR2: SGHNT, YYREEE (reference sequence). This record comes from a study of T cell clones after liver transplantation. Study results and caveats: Small, mixed patient groups and varying post-transplant times limit these conclusions.

This table comes from immunoSEQ multiplex PCR, and its TCRdb copy is limited to in-frame clones, with some not included. The sample records roughly 70,000 clones, 80% being singletons. The sequence came from a human donor who received a liver transplant. The rearrangement joins TRBV5-4 to TRBJ2-5; 11 bases agree with TRBD2. The sequencing here drew on CD4+ T cells from blood, taken before liver transplant. For the CDR3, the DNA is TGTGCCAGCAGCTCCTATAGCGGGAGGGGATACCAAGAGACCCAGTACTTC. Protein product: CASSSYSGRGYQETQYF.